The entry that follows covers one T cell receptor beta chain sequence. The target antigen is unknown. This sample is drawn from a study of beta chain features in type 1 diabetes. Heparinised blood was drawn once per donor, averaging around 120 mL. General observations from the study: Patients showed naive, central memory and Treg TCRB repertoires that appeared more similar than those of healthy donors. There was a moderate but significant shortening of TCRB CDR3s in all four CD4+ subsets of Type 1 diabetes patients. The cDNA sequencing approach could over-represent high-TCR-expressing cells.

cDNA synthesis used the whole RNA isolate, giving expressed TCRB sequences. For naive, central memory and regulatory T cell samples, reads averaged about 3.5 million. The table came from immunoSEQ multiplex PCR; TCRdb's copy has only in-frame clones and leaves some out. The data hold roughly 340,000 clones, with about 12% observed a single time. Germline CDR1 ENHRY, CDR2 SYGVKD. V lost 3 bases, J lost 0 bases, and 3 bases stayed unmatched. The CDR3 covers 15 residues. This chain joins TRBV10-3 and TRBJ2-3, with TRBD2 matching 7 bases. Sequenced sample: naive CD4+ T cells from blood. This sequence was found in a woman younger than 35 with type 1 diabetes. CDR3 nucleotides: TGTGCCATCAGTGACGGGAGGCCGAGCACAGATACGCAGTATTTT. Residues: CAISDGRPSTDTQYF.